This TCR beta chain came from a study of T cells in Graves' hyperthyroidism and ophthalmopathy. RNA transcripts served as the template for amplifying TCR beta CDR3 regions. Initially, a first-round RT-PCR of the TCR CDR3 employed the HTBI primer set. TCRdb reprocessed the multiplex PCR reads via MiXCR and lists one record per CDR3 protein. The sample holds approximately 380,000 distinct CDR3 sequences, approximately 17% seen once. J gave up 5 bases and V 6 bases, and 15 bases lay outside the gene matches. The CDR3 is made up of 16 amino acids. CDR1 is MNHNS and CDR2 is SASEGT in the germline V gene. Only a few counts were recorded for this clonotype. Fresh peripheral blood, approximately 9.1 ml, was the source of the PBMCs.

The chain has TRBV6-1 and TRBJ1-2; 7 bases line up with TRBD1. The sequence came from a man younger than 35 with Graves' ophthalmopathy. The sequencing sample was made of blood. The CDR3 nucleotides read TGTGCCAGCAGACCTTACAGGGGAAGGCAGTTATATGGCTACACCTTC. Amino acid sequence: CASRPYRGRQLYGYTF.